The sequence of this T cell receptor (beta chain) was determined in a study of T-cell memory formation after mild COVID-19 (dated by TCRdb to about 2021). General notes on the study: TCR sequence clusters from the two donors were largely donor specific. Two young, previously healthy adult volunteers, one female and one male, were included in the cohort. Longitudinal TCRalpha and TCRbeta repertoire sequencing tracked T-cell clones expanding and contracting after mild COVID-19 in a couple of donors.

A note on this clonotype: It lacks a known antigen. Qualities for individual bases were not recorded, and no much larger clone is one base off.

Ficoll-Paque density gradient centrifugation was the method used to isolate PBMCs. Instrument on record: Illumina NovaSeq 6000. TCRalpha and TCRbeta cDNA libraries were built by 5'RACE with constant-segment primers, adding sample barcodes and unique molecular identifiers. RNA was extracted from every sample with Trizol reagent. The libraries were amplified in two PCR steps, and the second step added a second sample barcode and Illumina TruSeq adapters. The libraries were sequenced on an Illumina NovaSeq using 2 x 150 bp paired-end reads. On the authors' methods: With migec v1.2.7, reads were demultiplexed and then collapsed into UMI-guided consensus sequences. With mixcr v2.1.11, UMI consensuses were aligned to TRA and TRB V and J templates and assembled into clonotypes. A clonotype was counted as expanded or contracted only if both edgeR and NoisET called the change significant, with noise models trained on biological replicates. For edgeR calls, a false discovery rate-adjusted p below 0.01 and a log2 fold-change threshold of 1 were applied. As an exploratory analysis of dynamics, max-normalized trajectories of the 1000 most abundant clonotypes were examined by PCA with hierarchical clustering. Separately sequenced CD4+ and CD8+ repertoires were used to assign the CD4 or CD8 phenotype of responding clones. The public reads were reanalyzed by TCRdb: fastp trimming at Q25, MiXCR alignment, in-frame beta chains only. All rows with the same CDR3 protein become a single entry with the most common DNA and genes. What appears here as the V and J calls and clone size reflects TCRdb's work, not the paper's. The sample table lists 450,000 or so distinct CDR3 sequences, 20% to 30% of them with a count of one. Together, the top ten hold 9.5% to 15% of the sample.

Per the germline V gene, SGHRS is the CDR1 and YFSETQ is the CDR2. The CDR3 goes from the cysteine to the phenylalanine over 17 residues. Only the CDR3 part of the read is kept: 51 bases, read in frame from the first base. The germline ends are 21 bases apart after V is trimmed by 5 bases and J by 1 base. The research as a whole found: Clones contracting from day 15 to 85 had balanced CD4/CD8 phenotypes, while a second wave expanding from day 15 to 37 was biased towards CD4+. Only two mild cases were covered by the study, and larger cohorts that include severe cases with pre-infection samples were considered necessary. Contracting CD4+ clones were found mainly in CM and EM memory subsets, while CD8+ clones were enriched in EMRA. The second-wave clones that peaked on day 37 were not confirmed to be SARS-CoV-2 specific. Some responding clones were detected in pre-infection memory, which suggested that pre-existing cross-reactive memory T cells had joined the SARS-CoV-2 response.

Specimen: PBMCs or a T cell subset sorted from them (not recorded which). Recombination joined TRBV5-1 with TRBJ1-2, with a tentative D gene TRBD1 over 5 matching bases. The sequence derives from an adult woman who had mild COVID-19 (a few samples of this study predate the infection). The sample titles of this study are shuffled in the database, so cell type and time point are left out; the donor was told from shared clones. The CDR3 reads CASRRGHRGVINYGYTF. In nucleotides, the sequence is TGCGCCAGCAGAAGAGGACACCGAGGGGTGATTAACTATGGCTACACCTTC.